This record looks at one T cell receptor beta chain sequence and its context. The target antigen is unknown. This sample is drawn from a study of Ad26.COV2.S vaccination and SARS-CoV-2 variants. Study as a whole: Once or twice, 56 days apart, Ad26.COV2.S was delivered intramuscularly. Study-wide results and limits: Higher spike-specific TCR breadth was found in vaccine recipients than in placebo recipients.

CDR1 is MNHEY, CDR2 SVGEGT, per germline. This CDR3 is 16 amino acids long. V lost 3 bases, J lost 7 bases, and 19 bases lay in between. Treatment here: some 20 received Ad26.COV2.S at low or high dose, single or two shots; about 5 received placebo; per-sample allocation not given. Specimen acquisition occurred on day 63 following the initial vaccine or placebo injection. Assay used: immunoSEQ multiplex PCR; TCRdb lists only in-frame clones, some missing. In the table there are 440,000 or so clones, roughly 90% of which are singletons. The sequencing here drew on peripheral blood, taken in a trial of Ad26.COV2.S vaccine versus placebo. The receptor was derived from a person between 18 and 59 years old who received the Ad26.COV2.S COVID-19 vaccine or a placebo. The chain employs TRBV6-2 or TRBV6-3 and TRBJ2-1; no clear D gene. Here the CDR3 reads CASSYRFDPPKNEQFF. The CDR3 DNA follows: TGTGCCAGCAGTTATAGGTTCGATCCTCCAAAGAATGAGCAGTTCTTC.